A single sample gave rise to the 18 T cell receptor beta chains below, sequenced in a study of blood T cell repertoires in COVID-19. Here immunoSEQ multiplex PCR was the method, and the copy in TCRdb shows in-frame clones only, minus some. The data hold about 74,000 clones, with around nine tenths observed a single time. Sequences were obtained from peripheral blood. The receptors stem from a man in his sixties or seventies with active or convalescent COVID-19.

This chain joins TRBV19 and TRBJ2-7; 9 bases line up with TRBD2. The CDR3 is 16 residues long. The germline V gene has CDR1 LNHDA and CDR2 SQIVND (reference sequence). J lost 2 bases, V lost 1 base, and 6 bases had no gene match. CDR3 amino acids: CASSIGSGSATYEQYF. CDR3 nucleotide sequence: TGTGCCAGTAGTATAGGTAGCGGGAGTGCAACCTACGAGCAGTACTTC. Full variable domain (outside the CDR3, taken from reference TRBV19 and TRBJ2-7): DGGITQSPKYLFRKEGQNVTLSCEQNLNHDAMYWYRQDPGQGLRLIYYSQIVNDFQKGDIAEGYSVSREKKESFPLTVTSAQKNPTAFYLCASSIGSGSATYEQYFGPGTRLTVT.

This rearrangement joins TRBV7-6 to TRBJ2-3; TRBD1 matches at 9 bases. Losses at the gene ends were 3 bases for V and 3 bases for J; bases not matched to a gene: 13. This CDR3 is built from 18 residues. Germline V gives CDR1 SGHVS, CDR2 FNYEAQ. CDR3 in amino acids: CASSFLGRDRAKTDTQYF. DNA of the CDR3: TGTGCCAGCAGCTTTCTGGGCCGGGACAGGGCTAAGACAGATACGCAGTATTTT.

This clone appeared once. This chain connects TRBV3-1 (or the pseudogene TRBV3-2) to TRBJ2-4; D possibly corresponds to TRBD2 (7 bases). CDR3 length equals 17 residues. V was clipped by 4 bases and J by 3 bases, with 19 bases between them. The germline CDR1 and CDR2 sequences are LGHDT and YNNKEL (reference sequence). DNA of the CDR3: TGTGCCAGCAGCCCTACTAGCGAGGGGGGGAGCAAAAACATTCAGTACTTC. Protein product: CASSPTSEGGSKNIQYF.

The chain recombines TRBV10-2 with TRBJ2-3, with 12 bases aligning to TRBD2. Trimming cost V 2 bases and J 2 bases; bases outside gene matches: 11. The CDR3 has 19 amino acids. Germline V gene data show CDR1 as WSHSY and CDR2 as SAAADI. CDR3 nucleotides: TGCGCCAGCAGTGAGGCTAGCGGGGGGGCTGACCGGTTCACAGATACGCAGTATTTT. It encodes CASSEASGGADRFTDTQYF.

The J gene is TRBJ2-1, the V gene TRBV3-1 (or the pseudogene TRBV3-2); possible D gene TRBD1, 6 bases. Per the germline V gene, CDR1 is LGHDT and CDR2 is YNNKEL (reference sequence). The CDR3 contains 15 residues. V gave up 2 bases and J gave up 5 bases, with 13 bases separating them. The CDR3 reads CASSQWWGRDNEQFF. The CDR3 DNA sequence: TGTGCCAGCAGCCAATGGTGGGGGCGCGACAATGAGCAGTTCTTC.

The chain joins TRBV4-1 to TRBJ2-2; TRBD1 aligns across 7 bases. The CDR3 totals 16 residues. The J segment lost 3 bases and the V segment lost 3 bases, leaving 7 bases of the junction unmatched. The germline CDR1 and CDR2 sequences are MGHRA and YSYEKL. The CDR3 sequence is CASSQTGTEDTGELFF. Here the CDR3 DNA reads TGCGCCAGCAGCCAGACCGGGACAGAGGACACCGGGGAGCTGTTTTTT.

V is TRBV15 and J is TRBJ1-3, with 8 nucleotides matching TRBD1. V gave up 11 bases and J gave up 0 bases; unmatched junction bases: 9. The germline CDR1 and CDR2 sequences are LNHNV and YYDKDF (reference sequence). This CDR3 region has 15 residues. In DNA, the CDR3 is TGTGCCTCCGGACAGGGAAGGGTCTCTGGAAACACCATATATTTT. Translated: CASGQGRVSGNTIYF.

This clone has just one count. The V gene is TRBV3-1 (or the pseudogene TRBV3-2), the J gene TRBJ1-3; a weak D match, TRBD1 (5 bases). V lost 7 bases and J 0 bases, leaving 13 bases between the germline ends. Germline V gene lookup returns CDR1 LGHDT and CDR2 YNNKEL (reference sequence). This CDR3 is built from 15 residues. CDR3 sequence: CASNMGLHSGNTIYF. Here the CDR3 DNA reads TGTGCCAGCAATATGGGACTCCACTCTGGAAACACCATATATTTT.

This rearrangement joins TRBV19 to TRBJ1-5, with 8 bases identical to TRBD1. V dropped 10 bases and J dropped 1; count of bases not matched to a gene: 9. Per germline, CDR1 LNHDA and CDR2 SQIVND (reference sequence). The CDR3 has 15 amino acids. The CDR3 is CATRDRWGSNQPQHF. In DNA, the CDR3 is TGTGCCACCCGGGACAGGTGGGGAAGCAATCAGCCCCAGCATTTT. The variable domain in full, completed from reference TRBV19 and TRBJ1-5, reads DGGITQSPKYLFRKEGQNVTLSCEQNLNHDAMYWYRQDPGQGLRLIYYSQIVNDFQKGDIAEGYSVSREKKESFPLTVTSAQKNPTAFYLCATRDRWGSNQPQHFGDGTRLSIL.

This chain connects TRBV3-1 (or the pseudogene TRBV3-2) to TRBJ2-6; D remains unclear. There are 15 residues in the CDR3. V dropped 4 bases and J dropped 0 bases, with 7 bases sitting between them. CDR1 LGHDT and CDR2 YNNKEL come from the germline V gene (reference sequence). CDR3 in DNA: TGTGCCAGCAGCCCTCCGAGCTCTGGGGCCAACGTCCTGACTTTC. It specifies CASSPPSSGANVLTF.

Comment on this clone: Other DNA sequences of this sample code for an identical CDR3. The chain combines TRBV6-5 with TRBJ1-1; no firm D call. Trimming pared 0 bases from V and 1 base from J, leaving 3 bases between. CDR1 MNHEY and CDR2 SVGAGI come from the germline V gene. The CDR3 extends over 13 amino acids. The CDR3 DNA is TGTGCCAGCAGTTACTCTAGGAACACTGAAGCTTTCTTT. Translation gives CASSYSRNTEAFF.

The V call is TRBV11-2, the J call TRBJ2-2; D is unclear. Germline V gives CDR1 SGHAT, CDR2 FQNNGV. CDR3 length equals 16 residues. V dropped 1 base and J dropped 7 bases, with 16 bases sitting between them. The CDR3 loop reads CASSLAMGVAVGELFF. The CDR3 nucleotides are TGTGCCAGCAGCTTAGCCATGGGTGTAGCAGTCGGGGAGCTGTTTTTT.

The CDR3 is CASREGQRNQPQHF. The CDR3, as DNA: TGTGCCAGCAGGGAGGGACAGAGAAATCAGCCCCAGCATTTT. J is TRBJ1-5 and V is TRBV28, with TRBD1 identical over 7 bases. Germline CDR1 MDHEN, CDR2 SYDVKM. V was clipped by 6 bases and J by 4 bases; unmatched bases: 6. This CDR3 has 14 residues.

The V call is TRBV4-1, the J call TRBJ1-6, with D possibly matching TRBD1 (6 bases). Germline V gene sequence: CDR1 MGHRA, CDR2 YSYEKL. The CDR3 length is 17 residues. V dropped 3 bases and J dropped 0 bases, with 12 bases sitting between them. The CDR3 reads CASSQVHRASYNSPLHF. CDR3 coding DNA: TGCGCCAGCAGCCAGGTTCACAGGGCCTCCTATAATTCACCCCTCCACTTT.

The chain has TRBV12-5 and TRBJ2-5, with 9 bases lining up with TRBD1. Germline trimming cut 5 bases from V and 3 bases from J; bases unmatched to any gene: 4. CDR3 length: 14 amino acids. Germline values: CDR1 LGHNT, CDR2 FRNRAP. The CDR3 here is CASGPRTGEETQYF. CDR3 in DNA: TGTGCTAGTGGTCCGAGGACAGGGGAAGAGACCCAGTACTTC.

The chain carries TRBV7-9 and TRBJ2-3; perhaps TRBD2 as D (5 bases). Germline lookup yields CDR1 SEHNR and CDR2 FQNEAQ (reference sequence). The CDR3 covers 15 residues. V was trimmed by 0 bases and J by 1 base, leaving 8 bases between them. The CDR3 is CASSLAGIGTDTQYF. CDR3 in DNA: TGTGCCAGCAGCTTAGCCGGGATAGGCACAGATACGCAGTATTTT.

This clone appeared a single time. The chain has TRBV29-1 and TRBJ1-1, with 10 bases aligning to TRBD1. Trimming removed 5 bases from V and 5 bases from J; junction bases left unmatched: 8. Germline V CDR1 and CDR2: SQVTM, ANQGSEA. The CDR3 is 14 residues long. CDR3 nucleotides: TGCAGCGTTCCGACAGGGGGCGGGTATACTGAAGCTTTCTTT. Translating it yields CSVPTGGGYTEAFF.

This clone occurred a few times. This chain connects TRBV5-6 to TRBJ2-3, with D maybe TRBD1 (5 bases). This CDR3 has 17 residues. V was cut by 4 bases and J by 1 base, with 19 bases left in between. Per the germline V gene, CDR1 is SGHDT and CDR2 is YYEEEE. DNA for the CDR3: TGTGCCAGCAGCGTCCAGGGTACTGGCTTCGGCACAGATACGCAGTATTTT. Encoded protein: CASSVQGTGFGTDTQYF.